This T cell receptor (beta chain) was recovered during a study of shared clonotypes between healthy human individuals. Study background: Used for every donor were three CD4 naive, three CD4 memory, two CD8 naive and one CD8 memory plate. Study-wide points: Exclusively blood specimens were collected; tissue repertoires likely differ.

Every contributor of samples was a Caucasian grown-up residing in Nashville, Tennessee. This CDR3 spans 14 amino acids. Trimming took off 5 bases at V and 7 bases at J, with 16 bases between the two ends. Per the germline V gene, CDR1 is LNHDA and CDR2 is SQIVND (reference sequence). Profiled with immunoSEQ multiplex PCR; TCRdb holds only in-frame clones, not every one. The table lists fewer than 1.6 million clones, 98% of them singletons. Note on this clone: Its target is unknown.

The sample was naive CD4+ T cells sorted from blood. Stated subset: CD45RA+ positively selected. J is TRBJ2-3 and V is TRBV19, with D possibly called TRBD1 or TRBD2 (5 bases each). This sequence was found in a man aged 25 to 45 in good health. The CDR3 is CASSPTRGGNTQYF. Here the CDR3 DNA reads TGTGCCAGTAGTCCTACCCGGGGCGGTAATACGCAGTATTTT.